The following is a TCR beta chain sequence with its context. There is no known antigen for this receptor. Base qualities are not provided; no much larger clone lies one nucleotide away. The entry originates in a study of PD-1 blockade in classical Hodgkin lymphoma (dated by TCRdb to about 2020). Background for the entire study: Nivolumab dosing was 3 mg/kg intravenously every 2 weeks, continuing until either disease progression or unacceptable toxicity. To define a peripheral blood immune signature of response to PD-1 blockade in classical Hodgkin lymphoma, the study combined TCR beta sequencing with CyTOF.

The intended sense of this specimen's time point label: cycle 4 day 1 (C4D1), after more than five weeks of nivolumab. Every trial patient had relapsed following autologous stem cell transplantation, and prior brentuximab vedotin exposure was what differed among cohorts A, B and C. Magnetic negative selection with a Miltenyi CD4+ T cell isolation kit was used to purify CD4+ T cells from thawed PBMCs. The trial cohort included fewer than 65 patients with relapsed/refractory classical Hodgkin lymphoma, and each patient had a best overall response of complete response, partial response or progressive disease. Single-agent nivolumab was administered to trial patients in the multi-cohort phase II CheckMate 205 trial. An independent review committee assessed best overall response using the 2007 International Working Group response criteria. Trial PBMCs were obtained immediately prior to nivolumab initiation (C1D1) and on therapy at cycle 2 day 1 and cycle 4 day 1. After peripheral blood was drawn into 8 mL Vacutainer Cell Preparation Tubes, PBMCs were isolated by centrifugation and then cryopreserved. Purified CD4+ and CD8+ fractions were prepared only for cases where an additional PBMC sample was available. Magnetically labelled cells were removed on LS columns in a quadroMACS separator, and the flow-through was retained as the purified fraction.

Results the study describes overall, beyond this receptor: Baseline TCR diversity was reported to be lower in newly diagnosed patients than in healthy donors, and even lower in relapsed/refractory patients. Lower diversity was seen in patients whose nivolumab began less than 1 year after ASCT, and these patients were left out of later analyses so that immune reconstitution would not confound the results. Among trial patients, those achieving complete response had baseline diversity similar to that of newly diagnosed patients, while diversity was significantly lower in partial responders and progressors. Only a single clinical trial cohort was studied, and what caused the repertoire differences, possibly disease activity or prior therapy, remained undefined. CD4+ but not CD8+ TCR diversity rose significantly by C4D1 (p=0.0027 vs p=0.16), most apparent in complete responders (p=0.02).

Genomic DNA was extracted with the Qiagen DNeasy kit from unsorted PBMCs and from negatively selected CD4+ and CD8+ fractions. Using primers that anneal to V and J segments, immunoSEQ multiplex PCR amplified the TCR beta CDR3 regions. A synthetic immune receptor repertoire was used to minimize amplification bias, and remaining bias was computationally removed after sequencing. On the study's bioinformatics: Custom Python scripts were used to quantify repertoire diversity as the Shannon entropy index. The unsorted, CD4+ and CD8+ repertoires were each analyzed separately, with the exception of combined analyses, where CD4+ and CD8+ sequences were merged in silico. Clonal expansion was defined as at least a 2-fold frequency increase after treatment relative to C1D1, with a pseudocount of 0.5 for undetected baseline clones. Singleton clones were defined as clones with 0 or 1 copy at C1D1, and non-singleton clones were defined as clones with 2 or more copies. Clones expanded in unsorted samples were assigned a CD4+, CD8+ or unknown annotation through matching of protein sequences in sorted samples from the same patient. Diversity changes from C1D1 to C4D1 were tested in paired samples using Wilcoxon tests. This immuneACCESS table, as held by TCRdb, lists in-frame sequences with V and J called but not all clones. Of the missing ones, under half trace to an unresolved V gene in checked studies; the others have no known cause. From that table come the V and J calls and clone size; the DNA was used to work out D and trimming. This sample lists approximately 31,000 clones; around 80% were detected once. The top ten hold about 0.8% of the sample.

The germline ends are 6 bases apart after V is trimmed by 0 bases and J by 4 bases. The CDR3, cysteine through phenylalanine, is 12 amino acids long. Only the CDR3 part of the read is kept: 36 bases, read in frame from the first base. The germline V gene (reference sequence) supplies CDR1 GTSNPN and CDR2 SVGIG. The receptor was derived from a human donor with classical Hodgkin lymphoma. The V gene is TRBV30 and the J gene is TRBJ1-1; the D gene is not confidently resolved. The input for sequencing was CD4+ T cells from blood, taken before the fourth cycle of nivolumab. The CDR3 region: CAWSVGTTEAFF. The nucleotides read TGTGCCTGGAGTGTAGGCACCACTGAAGCTTTCTTT.